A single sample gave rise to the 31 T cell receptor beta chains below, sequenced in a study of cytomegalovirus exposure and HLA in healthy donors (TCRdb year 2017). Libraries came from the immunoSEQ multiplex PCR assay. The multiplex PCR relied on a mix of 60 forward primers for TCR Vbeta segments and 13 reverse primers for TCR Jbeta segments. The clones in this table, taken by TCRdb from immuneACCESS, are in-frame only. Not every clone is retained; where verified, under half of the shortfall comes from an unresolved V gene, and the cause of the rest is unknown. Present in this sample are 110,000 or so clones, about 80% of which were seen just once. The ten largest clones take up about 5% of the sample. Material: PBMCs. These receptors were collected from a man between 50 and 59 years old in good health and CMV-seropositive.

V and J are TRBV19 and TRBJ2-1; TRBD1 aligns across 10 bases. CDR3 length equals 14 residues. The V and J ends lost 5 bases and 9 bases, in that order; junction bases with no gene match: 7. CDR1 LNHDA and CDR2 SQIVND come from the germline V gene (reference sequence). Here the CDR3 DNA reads TGTGCCAGTAGTCGGACAGGGGGAATGTCTGAGCAGTTCTTC. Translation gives CASSRTGGMSEQFF.

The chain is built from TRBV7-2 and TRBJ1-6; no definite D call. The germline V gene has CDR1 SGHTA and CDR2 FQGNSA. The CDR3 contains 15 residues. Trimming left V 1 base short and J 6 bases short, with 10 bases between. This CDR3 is CASSLDSSSNSPLHF. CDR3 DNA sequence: TGTGCCAGCAGCTTAGACTCGAGCTCTAATTCACCCCTCCACTTT.

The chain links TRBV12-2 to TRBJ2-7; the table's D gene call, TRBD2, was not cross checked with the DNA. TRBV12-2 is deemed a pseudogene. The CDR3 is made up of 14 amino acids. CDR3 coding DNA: TGTGCAAGTCGTATCCGGCGGGGGGCGAGGGAGCAGTACTTC. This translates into CASRIRRGAREQYF.

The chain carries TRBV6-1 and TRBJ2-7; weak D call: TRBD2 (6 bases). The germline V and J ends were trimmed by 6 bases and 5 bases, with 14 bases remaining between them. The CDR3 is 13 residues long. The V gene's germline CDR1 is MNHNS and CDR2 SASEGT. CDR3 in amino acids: CASRFNSGDEQYF. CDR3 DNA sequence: TGTGCCAGCAGATTTAACTCGGGGGACGAGCAGTACTTC.

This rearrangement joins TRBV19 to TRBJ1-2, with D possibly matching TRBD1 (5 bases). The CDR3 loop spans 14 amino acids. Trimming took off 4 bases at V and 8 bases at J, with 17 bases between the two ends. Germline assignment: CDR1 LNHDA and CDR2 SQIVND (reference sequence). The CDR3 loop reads CASSTEGQGGGYTF. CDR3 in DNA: TGTGCCAGTAGTACTGAAGGGCAGGGCGGAGGCTACACCTTC.

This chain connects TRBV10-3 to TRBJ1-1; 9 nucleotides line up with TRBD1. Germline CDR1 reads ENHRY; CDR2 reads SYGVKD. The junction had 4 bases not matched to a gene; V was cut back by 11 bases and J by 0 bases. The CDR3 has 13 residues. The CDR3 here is CAVRQGVNTEAFF. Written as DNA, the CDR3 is TGTGCCGTCCGACAGGGGGTGAACACTGAAGCTTTCTTT.

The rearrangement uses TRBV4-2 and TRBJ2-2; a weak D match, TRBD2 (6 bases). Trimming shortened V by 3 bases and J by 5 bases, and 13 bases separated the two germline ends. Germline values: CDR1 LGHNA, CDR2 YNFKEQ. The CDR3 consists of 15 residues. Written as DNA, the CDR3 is TGTGCCAGCAGCCATCGGAGGGGAGCAACCGGGGAGCTGTTTTTT. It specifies CASSHRRGATGELFF.

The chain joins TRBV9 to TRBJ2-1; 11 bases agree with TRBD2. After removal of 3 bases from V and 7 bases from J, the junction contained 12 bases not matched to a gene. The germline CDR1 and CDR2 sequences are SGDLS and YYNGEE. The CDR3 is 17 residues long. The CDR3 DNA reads TGTGCCAGCAGCGCGAGAGTAGGTACTAGCGGGAGTAATGAGCAGTTCTTC. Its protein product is CASSARVGTSGSNEQFF.

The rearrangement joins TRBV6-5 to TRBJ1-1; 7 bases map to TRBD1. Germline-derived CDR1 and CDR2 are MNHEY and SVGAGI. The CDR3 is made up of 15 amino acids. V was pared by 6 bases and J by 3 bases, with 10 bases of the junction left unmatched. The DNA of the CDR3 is TGTGCCAGCAGCTCTGGGACAGCCGAGGACACTGAAGCTTTCTTT. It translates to CASSSGTAEDTEAFF.

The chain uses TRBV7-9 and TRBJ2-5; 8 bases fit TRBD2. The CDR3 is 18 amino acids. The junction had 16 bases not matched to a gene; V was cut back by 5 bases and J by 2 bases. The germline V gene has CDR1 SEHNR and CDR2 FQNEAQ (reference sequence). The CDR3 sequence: CASSALWGLGDVQETQYF. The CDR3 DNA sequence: TGTGCCAGCAGCGCCCTGTGGGGACTAGGGGACGTACAAGAGACCCAGTACTTC.

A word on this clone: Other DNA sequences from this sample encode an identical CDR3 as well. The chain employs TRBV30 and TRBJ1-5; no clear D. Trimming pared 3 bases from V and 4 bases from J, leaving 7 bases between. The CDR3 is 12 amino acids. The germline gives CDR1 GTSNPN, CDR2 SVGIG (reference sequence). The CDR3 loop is CAWSDTNQPQHF. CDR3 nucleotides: TGTGCCTGGAGCGATACAAATCAGCCCCAGCATTTT.

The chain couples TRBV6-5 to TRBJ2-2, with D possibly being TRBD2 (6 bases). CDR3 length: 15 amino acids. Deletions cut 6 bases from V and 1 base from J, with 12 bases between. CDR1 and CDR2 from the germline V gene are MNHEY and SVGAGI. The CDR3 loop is CASSRGLKNTGELFF. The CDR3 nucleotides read TGTGCCAGCAGCCGGGGACTCAAGAACACCGGGGAGCTGTTTTTT.

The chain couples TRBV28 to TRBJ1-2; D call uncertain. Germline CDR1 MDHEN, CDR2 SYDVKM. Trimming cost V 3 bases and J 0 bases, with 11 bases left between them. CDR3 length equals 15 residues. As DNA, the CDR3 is TGTGCCAGCAGTTTGGGTAGGAGTACTAACTATGGCTACACCTTC. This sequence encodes CASSLGRSTNYGYTF.

The DNA of the CDR3 is TGTGCCAGCAGCGGACCAGGAGTTAGGGTCCCAGGGAGCACAGATACGCAGTATTTT. This codes for CASSGPGVRVPGSTDTQYF. V gene TRBV9 combines with J gene TRBJ2-3; D is possibly TRBD1 (5 bases). The CDR3 has 19 residues. V gave up 3 bases and J gave up 0 bases, with 23 bases separating them. Per the germline V gene, CDR1 is SGDLS and CDR2 is YYNGEE.

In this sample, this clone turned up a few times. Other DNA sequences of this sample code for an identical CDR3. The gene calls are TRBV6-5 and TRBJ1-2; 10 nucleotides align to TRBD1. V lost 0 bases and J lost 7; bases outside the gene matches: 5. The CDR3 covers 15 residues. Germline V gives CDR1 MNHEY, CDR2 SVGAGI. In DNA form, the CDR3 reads TGTGCCAGCAGTTACTCGAGACAGGGGGCAAGTGGCTACACCTTC. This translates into CASSYSRQGASGYTF.

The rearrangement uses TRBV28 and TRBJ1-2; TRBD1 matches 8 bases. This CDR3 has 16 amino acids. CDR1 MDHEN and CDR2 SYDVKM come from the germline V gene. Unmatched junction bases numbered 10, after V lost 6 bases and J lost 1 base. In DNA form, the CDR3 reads TGTGCCAGCAGGGGGCCGGGGACAGGCCGTAACTATGGCTACACCTTC. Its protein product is CASRGPGTGRNYGYTF.

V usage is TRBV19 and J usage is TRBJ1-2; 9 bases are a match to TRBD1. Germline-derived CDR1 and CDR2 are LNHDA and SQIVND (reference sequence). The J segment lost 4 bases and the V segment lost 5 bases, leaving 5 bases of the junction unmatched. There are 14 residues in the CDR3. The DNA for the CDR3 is TGTGCCAGTAGTTTCCAGGGACAGGGCTATGGCTACACCTTC. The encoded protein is CASSFQGQGYGYTF.

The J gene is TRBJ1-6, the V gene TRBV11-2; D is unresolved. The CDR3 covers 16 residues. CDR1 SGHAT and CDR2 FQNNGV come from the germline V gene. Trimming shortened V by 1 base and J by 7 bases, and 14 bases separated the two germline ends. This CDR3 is CASSLGFSRQNSPLHF. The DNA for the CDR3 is TGTGCCAGCAGCTTAGGATTCAGCAGGCAAAATTCACCCCTCCACTTT. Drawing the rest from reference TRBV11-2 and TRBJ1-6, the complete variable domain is EAGVAQSPRYKIIEKRQSVAFWCNPISGHATLYWYQQILGQGPKLLIQFQNNGVVDDSQLPKDRFSAERLKGVDSTLKIQPAKLEDSAVYLCASSLGFSRQNSPLHFGNGTRLTVT.

The chain's CDR3 is CATSRDMTGEAFF. The CDR3 DNA reads as TGTGCCACCAGCAGAGATATGACAGGTGAAGCTTTCTTT. The genes are TRBV15 and TRBJ1-1, with D possibly TRBD1 on 6 matching bases. The CDR3 consists of 13 residues. Trimming left V 0 bases short and J 7 bases short, with 9 bases between. Per the germline V gene, CDR1 is LNHNV and CDR2 is YYDKDF (reference sequence).

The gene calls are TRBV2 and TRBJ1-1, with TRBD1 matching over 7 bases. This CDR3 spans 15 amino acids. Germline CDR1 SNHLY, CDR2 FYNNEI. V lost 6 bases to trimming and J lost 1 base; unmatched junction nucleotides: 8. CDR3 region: CASRTGESTNTEAFF. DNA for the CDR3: TGTGCCAGCAGAACAGGGGAATCAACGAACACTGAAGCTTTCTTT.

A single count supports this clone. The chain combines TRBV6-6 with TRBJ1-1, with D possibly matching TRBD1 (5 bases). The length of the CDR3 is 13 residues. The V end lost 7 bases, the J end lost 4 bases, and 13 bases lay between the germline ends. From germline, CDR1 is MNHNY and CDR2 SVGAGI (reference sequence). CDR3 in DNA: TGTGCCAGCACCACGGGGGGTTTCACTGAAGCTTTCTTT. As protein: CASTTGGFTEAFF.

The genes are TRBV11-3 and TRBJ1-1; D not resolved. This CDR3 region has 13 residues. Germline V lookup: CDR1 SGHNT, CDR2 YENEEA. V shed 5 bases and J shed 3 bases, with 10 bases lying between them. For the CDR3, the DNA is TGTGCCAGCAGCCGAGGATCCTACACTGAAGCTTTCTTT. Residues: CASSRGSYTEAFF.

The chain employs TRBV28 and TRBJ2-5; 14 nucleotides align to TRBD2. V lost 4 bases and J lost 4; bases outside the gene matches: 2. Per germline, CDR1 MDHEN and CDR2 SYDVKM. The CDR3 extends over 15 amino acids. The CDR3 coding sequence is TGTGCCAGCAGTTCGGGACTAGCGGGGGTAGAGACCCAGTACTTC. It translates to CASSSGLAGVETQYF.

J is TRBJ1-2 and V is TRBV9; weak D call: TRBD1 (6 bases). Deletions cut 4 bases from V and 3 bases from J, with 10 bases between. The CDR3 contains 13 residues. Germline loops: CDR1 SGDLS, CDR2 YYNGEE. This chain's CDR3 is CASSTRTDYGYTF. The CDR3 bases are TGTGCCAGCAGCACAAGGACAGACTATGGCTACACCTTC.

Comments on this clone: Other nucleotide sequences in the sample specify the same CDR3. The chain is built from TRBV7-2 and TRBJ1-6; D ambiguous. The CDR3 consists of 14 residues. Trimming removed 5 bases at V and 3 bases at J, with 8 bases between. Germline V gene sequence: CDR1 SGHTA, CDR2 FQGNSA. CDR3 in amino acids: CASSPRRYNSPLHF. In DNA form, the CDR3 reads TGTGCCAGCAGCCCCAGGCGCTATAATTCACCCCTCCACTTT.

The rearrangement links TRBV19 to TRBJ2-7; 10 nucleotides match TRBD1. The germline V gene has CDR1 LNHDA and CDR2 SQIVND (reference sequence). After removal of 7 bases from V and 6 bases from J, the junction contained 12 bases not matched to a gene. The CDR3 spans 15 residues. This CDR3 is CASTLSPGTGAEQYF. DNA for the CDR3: TGTGCCAGTACCCTATCTCCCGGGACAGGGGCCGAGCAGTACTTC.

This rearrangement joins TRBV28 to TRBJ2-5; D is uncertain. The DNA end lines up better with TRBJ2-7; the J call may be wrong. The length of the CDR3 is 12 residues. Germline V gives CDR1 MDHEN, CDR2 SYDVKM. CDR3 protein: CASSSGNYEQYF. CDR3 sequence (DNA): TGTGCCAGCAGTTCTGGAAACTACGAGCAGTACTTC.

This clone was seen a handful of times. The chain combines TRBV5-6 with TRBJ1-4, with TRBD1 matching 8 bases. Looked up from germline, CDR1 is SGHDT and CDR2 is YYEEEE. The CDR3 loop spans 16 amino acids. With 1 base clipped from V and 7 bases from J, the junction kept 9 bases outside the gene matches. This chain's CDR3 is CASSLTGGRWSEKLFF. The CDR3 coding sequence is TGTGCCAGCAGCTTGACAGGGGGGAGGTGGAGTGAAAAACTGTTTTTT.

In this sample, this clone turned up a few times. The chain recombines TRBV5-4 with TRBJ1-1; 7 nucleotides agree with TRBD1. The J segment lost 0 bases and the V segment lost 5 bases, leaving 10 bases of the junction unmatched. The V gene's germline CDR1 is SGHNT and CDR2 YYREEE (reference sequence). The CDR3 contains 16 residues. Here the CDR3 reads CASSLRKTGLNTEAFF. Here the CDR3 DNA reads TGTGCCAGCAGTTTGAGAAAGACAGGGTTGAACACTGAAGCTTTCTTT.

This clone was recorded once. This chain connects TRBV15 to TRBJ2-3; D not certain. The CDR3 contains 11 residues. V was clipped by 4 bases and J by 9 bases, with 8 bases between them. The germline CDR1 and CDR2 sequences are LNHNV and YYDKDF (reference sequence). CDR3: CATSIARTQYF. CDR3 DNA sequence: TGTGCCACCAGCATAGCACGGACGCAGTATTTT.

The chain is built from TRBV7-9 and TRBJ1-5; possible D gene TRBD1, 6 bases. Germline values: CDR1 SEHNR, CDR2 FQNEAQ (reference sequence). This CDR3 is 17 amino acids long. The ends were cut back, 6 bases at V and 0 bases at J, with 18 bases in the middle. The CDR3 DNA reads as TGTGCCAGCAGTCTCGGACAGAATTCGAATAGCAATCAGCCCCAGCATTTT. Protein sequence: CASSLGQNSNSNQPQHF. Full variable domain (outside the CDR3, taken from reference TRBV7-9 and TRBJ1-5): DTGVSQNPRHKITKRGQNVTFRCDPISEHNRLYWYRQTLGQGPEFLTYFQNEAQLEKSRLLSDRFSAERPKGSFSTLEIQRTEQGDSAMYLCASSLGQNSNSNQPQHFGDGTRLSIL.